The clone carrying this T cell receptor (beta chain) was observed at least ten times. Antigen unknown. This sample was included in a study of naive and memory T cell subsets. Findings and caveats of the study: Clonotypes are single alpha or beta chains, not paired receptors. In CD4 and CD8 cells, diversity dropped from naive through EMRA. Naive and memory repertoire findings lacked a ground truth for validation. In naive cells, over 95% of TCR sequences were seen only once.

Both TRBC1 and TRBC2 were covered by a beta constant-region primer of two equimolar oligonucleotides. Nested alpha and beta constant-region primers with the SP2 primer drove four PCR rounds on ligated cDNA. TCRdb called the UMI-ligation and nested PCR reads again in MiXCR, with one record for every CDR3 protein. The repertoire holds 120,000 or so distinct CDR3 sequences, with 36% as singletons. Trimming removed 5 bases from V and 9 bases from J; junction bases left unmatched: 9. The V gene's germline CDR1 is SGHAT and CDR2 FQNNGV. CDR3 size: 15 residues. Sequencing was carried out using central memory CD4+ T cells from blood. The clonotype originates from a human donor in good health. The chain uses TRBV11-2 and TRBJ2-1, with 11 positions matching TRBD2. CDR3 residues: CASSITSGSFSEQFF. CDR3 in DNA: TGTGCCAGCAGCATAACTAGCGGGAGCTTCAGTGAGCAGTTCTTC.